This T cell receptor (beta chain) comes out of a study of cytomegalovirus exposure and HLA in healthy donors. General study results and limits: Cytomegalovirus-associated TCR beta chains were listed, numbering roughly 150. The tendency of first-cohort TCR clusters to co-occur in the approximately 110 validation repertoires was identified by a subsequent analysis.

Here immunoSEQ multiplex PCR was the method, and the copy in TCRdb shows in-frame clones only, minus some. The table includes about 220,000 clones, about 93% detected once. Germline assignment: CDR1 LGHNA and CDR2 YNFKEQ. Trimming took 4 bases from V and 2 from J, leaving 17 bases between them. The length of the CDR3 is 17 residues. While the first cohort had some 700 subjects, the donors belonged to the separate validation cohort of 100 to 150 subjects. A note on this clone: Its antigen is unidentified.

The chain is built from TRBV4-2 and TRBJ1-4; D may be TRBD1 (6 bases). What was sequenced was PBMCs. The receptor was derived from a woman under 30 in good health and CMV-seronegative. The CDR3 here is CASSRGGGGRTNEKLFF. The CDR3 DNA reads TGTGCCAGCAGCCGCGGCGGTGGGGGCCGGACTAATGAAAAACTGTTTTTT.